These 4 T cell receptor beta chains share one sample of origin, sequenced in a study of T cell clonality in common variable immunodeficiency. Data came from immunoSEQ multiplex PCR; TCRdb stores just in-frame clones and leaves some out. The sample was found to contain around 13,000 clones, and every one recurs. Study findings and constraints: Reportedly, TCR beta sequences from common variable immunodeficiency showed fewer deletions and N-nucleotide insertions.

Their antigens remain unidentified. The sample was peripheral blood mononuclear cells. All receptors come from a human donor with common variable immunodeficiency.

With regard to this clone: The CDR3 extends 3 residues past the end of the read, so its final part is completed from the germline J gene. The chain couples TRBV6-1 to TRBJ1-2; maybe TRBD1 (6 bases). Trimming removed 3 bases at V and 2 bases at J, with 13 bases between. The germline V gene encodes CDR1 MNHNS and CDR2 SASEGT. This CDR3 comprises 15 residues. CDR3 protein: CASSEQGGMNYGYTF. The DNA read from the CDR3 is TGTGCCAGCAGTGAGCAAGGGGGTATGAACTATGGC.

As regards this clone: The sequence runs out 3 residues before the end of the CDR3; the remainder is reconstructed from the germline J gene. The V call is TRBV18, the J call TRBJ2-7; 8 nucleotides agree with TRBD1. The CDR3 runs to 12 residues. Germline values: CDR1 KGHSH, CDR2 LQKENI. Trimming at V came to 8 bases and at J to 6 bases, leaving 6 bases not matched to a gene. Incomplete CDR3 DNA: TGTGCCAGCACCGGGACAGGTGGCGAG. Amino acids: CASTGTGGE. Given in full, the CDR3 is CASTGTGGEQYF.

On this clone itself: Sequencing ends 3 residues short of the CDR3 end; the germline J gene provides the rest. The chain has TRBV18 and TRBJ1-2; tentative D call: TRBD1 (6 bases). CDR3 length: 14 residues. CDR1 and CDR2 from the germline V gene are KGHSH and LQKENI. Deletions cut 1 base from V and 1 base from J, with 7 bases between. The CDR3 here is CASSPRQDNYGYTF. The DNA read from the CDR3 is TGTGCCAGCTCACCACGACAGGATAACTATGGC.

In the case of this clone: A junction end diverges from the germline sequence, so it may reflect a read error. Read coverage stops 3 residues before the CDR3 terminus; the germline J gene supplies the remainder. The chain joins TRBV6-1 to TRBJ1-2; D call uncertain. The CDR3 is 12 amino acids. From germline, CDR1 is MNHNS and CDR2 SASEGT. The CDR3 sequence is CASREAHDGYTF. The CDR3 bases that were read are TGTGCCAGCAGGGAAGCACACGATGGC.